This entry lists 17 T cell receptor beta chains sequenced from one sample in a study of blood T cell repertoires in COVID-19. The assay was immunoSEQ multiplex PCR, and TCRdb's table has in-frame clones only and misses some. The profile shows under 85,000 clones, 84% of them singletons. Sequencing input: peripheral blood. These receptors were obtained from a man aged 50 to 60 with acute or convalescent COVID-19.

This clone was detected only a few times. The gene calls are TRBV7-9 and TRBJ2-1; D perhaps matches TRBD2 (5 bases). V was shortened by 6 bases and J by 6 bases, with 15 bases between the two germline ends. Looked up from germline, CDR1 is SEHNR and CDR2 is FQNEAQ (reference sequence). The CDR3 extends over 14 amino acids. The CDR3 spells CASSLWEFSNEQFF. The CDR3 nucleotides read TGTGCCAGCAGTTTGTGGGAGTTTAGCAATGAGCAGTTCTTC. The full variable domain, with the rest looked up from reference TRBV7-9 and TRBJ2-1, is DTGVSQNPRHKITKRGQNVTFRCDPISEHNRLYWYRQTLGQGPEFLTYFQNEAQLEKSRLLSDRFSAERPKGSFSTLEIQRTEQGDSAMYLCASSLWEFSNEQFFGPGTRLTVL.

This clone is classed as medium-sized. The chain is built from TRBV11-3 and TRBJ2-7; 9 bases are a match to TRBD2. Trimming removed 7 bases from V and 4 bases from J; junction bases left unmatched: 11. The germline gives CDR1 SGHNT, CDR2 YENEEA. CDR3 length equals 15 residues. CDR3 in DNA: TGTGCCAGCACCGGGCCTAGCGGGAACGGGTACGAGCAGTACTTC. This encodes CASTGPSGNGYEQYF.

This chain uses TRBV5-1 with TRBJ2-7; TRBD1 agrees at 7 bases. Germline CDR1 is SGHRS and CDR2 is YFSETQ. The length of the CDR3 is 14 residues. J gave up 2 bases and V 5 bases, and 7 bases lay outside the gene matches. CDR3 loop: CASSRQGQTYEQYF. The CDR3 DNA reads TGCGCCAGCAGTCGACAGGGTCAGACCTACGAGCAGTACTTC.

The rearrangement links TRBV6-2 or TRBV6-3 to TRBJ2-1; TRBD2 is a possible D gene (5 bases). The V end lost 4 bases, the J end lost 0 bases, and 13 bases lay between the germline ends. The CDR3 runs to 16 residues. Germline V gene sequence: CDR1 MNHEY, CDR2 SVGEGT. For the CDR3, the DNA is TGTGCCAGCAGTTTCACCGGGATCAGCTCCTACAATGAGCAGTTCTTC. This translates into CASSFTGISSYNEQFF.

The chain employs TRBV11-2 and TRBJ2-7; 9 bases map to TRBD1. The trim removed 1 base at V and 2 bases at J, leaving 9 bases unmatched. CDR3 length equals 17 residues. Germline-derived CDR1 and CDR2 are SGHAT and FQNNGV. CDR3 coding DNA: TGTGCCAGCAGCTTAGTAGGGGGCGGGACAGGGACCTACGAGCAGTACTTC. It yields the protein CASSLVGGGTGTYEQYF.

The V gene is TRBV27, the J gene TRBJ2-7; 8 bases map to TRBD2. Germline loops: CDR1 MNHEY, CDR2 SMNVEV (reference sequence). The CDR3 length is 17 residues. V gave up 0 bases and J gave up 3 bases; unmatched junction bases: 10. Here the CDR3 DNA reads TGTGCCAGCAGTTTATCCGACACTAGCGGACGACTCTACGAGCAGTACTTC. It yields the protein CASSLSDTSGRLYEQYF.

The chain is built from TRBV6-5 and TRBJ1-2, with D perhaps TRBD1 (6 bases). With 7 bases removed from V and 3 bases from J, the gap between germline ends came to 12 bases. The CDR3 is made up of 13 amino acids. The germline gives CDR1 MNHEY, CDR2 SVGAGI. The CDR3 DNA sequence: TGTGCCAGCACCCGAGGACAGTACTATGGCTACACCTTC. Its translation: CASTRGQYYGYTF.

The rearrangement links TRBV27 to TRBJ2-7; the match to TRBD2 covers 7 bases. This CDR3 has 15 amino acids. V shed 6 bases and J 3 bases; nucleotides not matched to a gene: 11. Germline CDR1 reads MNHEY; CDR2 reads SMNVEV (reference sequence). The CDR3 region is CASRLSGDHFYEQYF. The CDR3 nucleotides are TGTGCCAGCAGACTGAGCGGGGACCACTTCTACGAGCAGTACTTC.

A single count supports this clone. The chain recombines TRBV21-1 with TRBJ2-2; the tabulated D call, TRBD2, remains unverified against the DNA. TRBV21-1 is reported as a pseudogene. This CDR3 is 17 amino acids long. CDR3 loop: CASGGVAGGFDTGELFF. CDR3 sequence (DNA): TGTGCCAGCGGTGGAGTAGCGGGAGGCTTCGACACCGGGGAGCTGTTTTTT.

The genes are TRBV24-1 and TRBJ1-2, with D uncertain. Trimming took off 4 bases at V and 1 base at J, with 6 bases between the two ends. There are 13 residues in the CDR3. Germline assignment: CDR1 KGHDR and CDR2 SFDVKD. CDR3 coding DNA: TGTGCCACCAGTGAGGGCAATAACTATGGCTACACCTTC. Translation: CATSEGNNYGYTF.

The chain employs TRBV27 and TRBJ2-1; a possible D gene is TRBD1 (6 bases). The V end was cut by 6 bases, the J end by 3 bases, with 9 bases between. CDR1 is MNHEY and CDR2 is SMNVEV in the germline V gene (reference sequence). The CDR3 sequence is 13 residues long. The CDR3 reads CASRDSLYNEQFF. In DNA form, the CDR3 reads TGTGCCAGCAGGGACAGTCTCTACAATGAGCAGTTCTTC.

Only one count was recorded for this clone. The V and J genes are TRBV5-8 and TRBJ2-6; 7 bases agree with TRBD1. From germline, CDR1 is SGHTS and CDR2 YDEGEE. V lost 10 bases and J lost 0; bases outside the gene matches: 7. The CDR3 is 15 amino acids. For the CDR3, the DNA is TGTGCCCAGGGGACAGTGGACTCTGGGGCCAACGTCCTGACTTTC. This codes for CAQGTVDSGANVLTF. The full variable domain, completed using reference TRBV5-8 and TRBJ2-6, is EAGVTQSPTHLIKTRGQQATLRCSPISGHTSVYWYQQALGLGLQFLLWYDEGEERNRGNFPPRFSGRQFPNYSSELNVNALELEDSALYLCAQGTVDSGANVLTFGAGSRLTVL.

J is TRBJ1-5 and V is TRBV28; 9 bases match TRBD1. With V trimmed by 3 bases and J by 2 bases, 14 bases remained unmatched. From germline, CDR1 is MDHEN and CDR2 SYDVKM. This CDR3 contains 19 residues. CDR3 amino acids: CASSFLGMGGQGGNQPQHF. CDR3 sequence (DNA): TGTGCCAGCAGTTTTTTGGGGATGGGGGGACAGGGTGGCAATCAGCCCCAGCATTTT.

The V call is TRBV7-2, the J call TRBJ2-1, with 11 bases that match TRBD2. CDR1 and CDR2 from the germline V gene are SGHTA and FQGNSA. Unmatched junction bases numbered 12, after V lost 1 base and J lost 7 bases. CDR3 size: 18 residues. The CDR3 here is CASSLEETGSGRGNEQFF. The DNA for the CDR3 is TGTGCCAGCAGCTTAGAAGAGACCGGTAGCGGGAGGGGTAATGAGCAGTTCTTC.

V is TRBV30 and J is TRBJ1-2; 7 nucleotides agree with TRBD1. The V gene end was trimmed by 0 bases and the J gene end by 2 bases; junction bases not matched to a gene: 3. Germline CDR1 GTSNPN, CDR2 SVGIG (reference sequence). CDR3 length: 14 residues. The CDR3 reads CAWSVQGRNYGYTF. The CDR3 DNA follows: TGTGCCTGGAGTGTACAGGGGAGGAACTATGGCTACACCTTC.

The chain recombines TRBV12-3 or TRBV12-4 with TRBJ1-5, with 8 bases that match TRBD1. The CDR3 has 13 amino acids. V gave up 0 bases and J gave up 11 bases; unmatched junction bases: 3. The CDR3 sequence: CASSLAGTGAQHF. CDR3 sequence (DNA): TGTGCCAGCAGTTTAGCGGGGACAGGCGCCCAGCATTTT.

V and J are TRBV27 and TRBJ1-2; no clear D. CDR3 length: 14 residues. The V end was cut by 2 bases, the J end by 3 bases, with 10 bases between. From germline, CDR1 is MNHEY and CDR2 SMNVEV (reference sequence). The CDR3, as DNA: TGTGCCAGCAGTTTAGGGCGTCACGACTATGGCTACACCTTC. It codes for CASSLGRHDYGYTF.